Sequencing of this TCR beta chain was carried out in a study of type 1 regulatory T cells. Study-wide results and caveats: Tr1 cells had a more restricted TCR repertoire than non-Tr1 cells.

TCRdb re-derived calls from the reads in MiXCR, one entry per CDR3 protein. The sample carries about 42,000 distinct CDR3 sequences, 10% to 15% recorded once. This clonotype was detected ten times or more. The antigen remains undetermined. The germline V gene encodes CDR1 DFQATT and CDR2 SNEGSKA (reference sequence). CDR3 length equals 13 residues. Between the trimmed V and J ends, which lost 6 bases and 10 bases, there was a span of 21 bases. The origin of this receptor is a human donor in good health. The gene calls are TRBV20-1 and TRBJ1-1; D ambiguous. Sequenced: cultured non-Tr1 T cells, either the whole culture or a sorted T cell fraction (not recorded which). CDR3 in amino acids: CSAPTFLSEGAFF. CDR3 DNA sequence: TGCAGTGCCCCCACCTTTTTATCGGAGGGAGCTTTCTTT.